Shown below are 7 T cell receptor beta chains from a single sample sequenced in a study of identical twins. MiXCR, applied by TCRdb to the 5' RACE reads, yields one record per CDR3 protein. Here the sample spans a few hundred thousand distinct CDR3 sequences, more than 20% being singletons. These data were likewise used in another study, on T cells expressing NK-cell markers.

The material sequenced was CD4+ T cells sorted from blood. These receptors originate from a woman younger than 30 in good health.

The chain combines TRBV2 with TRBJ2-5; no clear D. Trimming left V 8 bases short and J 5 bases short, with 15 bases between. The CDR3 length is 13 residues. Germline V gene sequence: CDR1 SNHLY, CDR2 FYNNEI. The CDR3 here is CASSPTVFETQYF. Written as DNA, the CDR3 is TGTGCCAGCTCCCCTACAGTTTTTGAGACCCAGTACTTC.

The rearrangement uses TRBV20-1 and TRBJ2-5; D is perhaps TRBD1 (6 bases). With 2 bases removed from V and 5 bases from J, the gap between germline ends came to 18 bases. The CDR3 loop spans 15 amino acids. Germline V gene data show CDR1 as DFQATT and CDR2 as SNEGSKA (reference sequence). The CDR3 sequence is CSARNPGVVGETQYF. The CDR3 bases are TGCAGTGCTAGAAACCCAGGGGTAGTGGGGGAGACCCAGTACTTC.

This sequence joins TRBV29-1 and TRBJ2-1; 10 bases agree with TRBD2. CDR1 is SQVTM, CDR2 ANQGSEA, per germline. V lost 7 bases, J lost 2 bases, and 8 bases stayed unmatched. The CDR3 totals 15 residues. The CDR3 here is CSGRGLAVTYNEQFF. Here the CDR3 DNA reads TGCAGCGGCCGAGGACTAGCGGTGACCTACAATGAGCAGTTCTTC.

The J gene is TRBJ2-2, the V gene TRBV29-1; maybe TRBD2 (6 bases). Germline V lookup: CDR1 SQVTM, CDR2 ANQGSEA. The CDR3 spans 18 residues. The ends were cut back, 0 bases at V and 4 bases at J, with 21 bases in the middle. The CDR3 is CSVEEMGRGSSATGELFF. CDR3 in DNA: TGCAGCGTTGAAGAAATGGGGCGTGGTTCTAGCGCCACCGGGGAGCTGTTTTTT.

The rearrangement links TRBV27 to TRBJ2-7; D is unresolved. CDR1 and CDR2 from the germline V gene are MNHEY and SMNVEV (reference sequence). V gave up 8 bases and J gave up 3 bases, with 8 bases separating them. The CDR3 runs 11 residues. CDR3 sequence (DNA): TGTGCCAGCGGGCGGCACTACGAGCAGTACTTC. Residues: CASGRHYEQYF.

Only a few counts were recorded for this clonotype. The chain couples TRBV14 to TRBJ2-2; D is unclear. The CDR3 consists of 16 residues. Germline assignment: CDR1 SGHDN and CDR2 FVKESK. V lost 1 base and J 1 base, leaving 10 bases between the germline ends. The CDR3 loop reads CASSQVGTGNTGELFF. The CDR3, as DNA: TGTGCCAGCAGCCAAGTTGGTACGGGGAACACCGGGGAGCTGTTTTTT.

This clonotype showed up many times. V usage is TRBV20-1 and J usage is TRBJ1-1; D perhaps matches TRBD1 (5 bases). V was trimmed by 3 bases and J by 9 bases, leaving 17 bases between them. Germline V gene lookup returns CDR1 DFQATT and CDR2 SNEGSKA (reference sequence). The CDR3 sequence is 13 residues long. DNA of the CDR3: TGCAGTGCTAGTGGGGCCCCGGACACCAAAGCTTTCTTT. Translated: CSASGAPDTKAFF.